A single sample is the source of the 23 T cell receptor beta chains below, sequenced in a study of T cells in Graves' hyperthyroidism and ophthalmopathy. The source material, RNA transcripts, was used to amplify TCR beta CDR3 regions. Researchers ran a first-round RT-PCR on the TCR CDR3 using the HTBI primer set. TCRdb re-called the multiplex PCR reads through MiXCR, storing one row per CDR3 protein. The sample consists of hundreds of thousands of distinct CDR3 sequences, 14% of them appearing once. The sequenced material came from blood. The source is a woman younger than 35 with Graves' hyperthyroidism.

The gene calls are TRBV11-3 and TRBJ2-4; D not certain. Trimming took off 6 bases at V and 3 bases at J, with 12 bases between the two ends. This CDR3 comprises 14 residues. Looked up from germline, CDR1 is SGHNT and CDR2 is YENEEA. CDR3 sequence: CASSSPAGKNIQYF. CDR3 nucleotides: TGTGCCAGCAGTTCTCCCGCAGGCAAAAACATTCAGTACTTC.

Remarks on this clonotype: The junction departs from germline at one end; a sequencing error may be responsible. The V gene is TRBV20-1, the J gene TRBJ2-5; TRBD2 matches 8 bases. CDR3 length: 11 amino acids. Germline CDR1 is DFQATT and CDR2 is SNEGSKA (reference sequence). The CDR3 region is CSASSGTPVNF. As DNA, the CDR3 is TGCAGTGCTAGTAGCGGGACTCCTGTAAACTTC.

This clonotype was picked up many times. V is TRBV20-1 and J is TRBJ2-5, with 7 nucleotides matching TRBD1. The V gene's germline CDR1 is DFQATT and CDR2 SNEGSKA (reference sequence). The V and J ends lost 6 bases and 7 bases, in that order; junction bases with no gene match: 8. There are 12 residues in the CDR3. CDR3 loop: CSATGVFGTQYF. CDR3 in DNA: TGCAGTGCCACAGGGGTGTTTGGGACCCAGTACTTC.

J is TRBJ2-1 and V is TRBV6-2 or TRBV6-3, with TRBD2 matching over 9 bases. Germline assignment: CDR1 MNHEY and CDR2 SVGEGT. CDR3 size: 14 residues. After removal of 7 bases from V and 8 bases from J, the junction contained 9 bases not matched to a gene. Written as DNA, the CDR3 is TGTGCCAGCATCATGGCGGGAGGGCGGGATGAGCAGTTCTTC. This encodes CASIMAGGRDEQFF.

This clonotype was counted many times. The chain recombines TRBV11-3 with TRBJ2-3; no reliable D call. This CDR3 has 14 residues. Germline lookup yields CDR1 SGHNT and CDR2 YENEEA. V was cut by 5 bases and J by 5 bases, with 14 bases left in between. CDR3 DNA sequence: TGTGCCAGCAGCGGCCTAGGTTCGGGAGATACGCAGTATTTT. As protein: CASSGLGSGDTQYF.

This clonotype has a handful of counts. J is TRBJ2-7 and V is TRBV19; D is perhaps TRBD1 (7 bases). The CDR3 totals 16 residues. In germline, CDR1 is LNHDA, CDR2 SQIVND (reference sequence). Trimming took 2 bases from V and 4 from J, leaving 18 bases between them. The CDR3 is CASSIRNGRGRYEQYF. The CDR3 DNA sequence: TGTGCCAGTAGTATACGGAACGGCAGGGGGAGGTACGAGCAGTACTTC.

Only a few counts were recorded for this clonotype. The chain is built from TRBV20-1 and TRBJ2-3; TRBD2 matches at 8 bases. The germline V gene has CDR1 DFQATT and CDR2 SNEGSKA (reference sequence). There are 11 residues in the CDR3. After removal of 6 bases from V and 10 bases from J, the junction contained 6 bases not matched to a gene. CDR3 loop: CSAGGGKAQYF. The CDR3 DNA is TGCAGTGCCGGGGGGGGGAAGGCGCAGTATTTT.

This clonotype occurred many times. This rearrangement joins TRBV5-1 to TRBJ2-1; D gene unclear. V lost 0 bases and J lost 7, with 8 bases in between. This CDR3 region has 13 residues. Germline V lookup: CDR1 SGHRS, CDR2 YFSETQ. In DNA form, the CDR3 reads TGCGCCAGCAGCTTGGGAGTTGTAAATGAGCAGTTCTTC. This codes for CASSLGVVNEQFF.

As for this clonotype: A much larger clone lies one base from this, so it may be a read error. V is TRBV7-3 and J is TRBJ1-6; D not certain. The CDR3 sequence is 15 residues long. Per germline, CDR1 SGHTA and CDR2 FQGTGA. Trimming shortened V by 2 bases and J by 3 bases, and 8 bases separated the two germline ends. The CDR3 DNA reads TGTGCCAGCAGCTTAGCGGCGGACTATAATTCACCCCTCCACTTT. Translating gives CASSLAADYNSPLHF.

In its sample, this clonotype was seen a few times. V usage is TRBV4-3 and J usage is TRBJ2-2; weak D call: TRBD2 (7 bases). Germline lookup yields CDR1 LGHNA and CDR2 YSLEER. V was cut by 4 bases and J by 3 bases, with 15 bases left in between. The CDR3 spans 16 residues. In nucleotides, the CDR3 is TGCGCCAGCAGCCCGCTCCCCGGGGGGCACACCGGGGAGCTGTTTTTT. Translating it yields CASSPLPGGHTGELFF.

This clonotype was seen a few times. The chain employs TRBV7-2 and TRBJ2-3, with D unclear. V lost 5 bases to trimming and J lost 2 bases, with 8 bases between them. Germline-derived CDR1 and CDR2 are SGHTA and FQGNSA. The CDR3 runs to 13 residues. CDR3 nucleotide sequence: TGTGCCAGCAGCATAGAGAACACAGATACGCAGTATTTT. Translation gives CASSIENTDTQYF.

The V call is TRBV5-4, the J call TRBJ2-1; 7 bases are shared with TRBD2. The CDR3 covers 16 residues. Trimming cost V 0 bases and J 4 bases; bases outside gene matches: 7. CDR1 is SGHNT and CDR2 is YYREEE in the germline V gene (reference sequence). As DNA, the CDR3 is TGTGCCAGCAGCTTGGCGGTGGGAGGGCGGTACAATGAGCAGTTCTTC. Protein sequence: CASSLAVGGRYNEQFF.

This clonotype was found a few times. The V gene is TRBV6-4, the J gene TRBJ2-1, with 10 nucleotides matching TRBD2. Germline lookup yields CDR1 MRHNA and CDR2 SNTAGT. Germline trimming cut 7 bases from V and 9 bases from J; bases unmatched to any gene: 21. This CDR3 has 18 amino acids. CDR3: CASTEARFAASGSPEQFF. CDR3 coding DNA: TGTGCCAGCACTGAGGCGCGTTTCGCGGCTAGCGGGAGCCCTGAGCAGTTCTTC.

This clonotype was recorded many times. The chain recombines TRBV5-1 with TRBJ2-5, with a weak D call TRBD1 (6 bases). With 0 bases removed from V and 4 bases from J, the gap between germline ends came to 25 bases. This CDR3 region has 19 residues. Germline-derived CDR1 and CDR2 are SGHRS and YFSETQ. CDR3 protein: CASSLGIGTSSARLETQYF. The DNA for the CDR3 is TGCGCCAGCAGCTTGGGTATAGGGACATCCTCGGCTCGCCTAGAGACCCAGTACTTC.

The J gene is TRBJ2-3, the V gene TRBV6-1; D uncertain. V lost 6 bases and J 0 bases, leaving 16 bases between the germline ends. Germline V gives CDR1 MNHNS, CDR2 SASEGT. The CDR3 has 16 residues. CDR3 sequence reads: CASSITSSSSTDTQYF. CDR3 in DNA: TGTGCCAGCAGCATCACCAGTTCCTCTAGCACAGATACGCAGTATTTT.

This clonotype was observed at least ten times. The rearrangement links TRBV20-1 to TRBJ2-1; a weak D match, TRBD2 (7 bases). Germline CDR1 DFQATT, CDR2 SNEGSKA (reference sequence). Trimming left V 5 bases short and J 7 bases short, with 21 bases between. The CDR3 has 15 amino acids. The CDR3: CSAHRLAGGGNEQFF. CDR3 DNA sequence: TGCAGTGCTCATCGACTAGCAGGAGGGGGTAATGAGCAGTTCTTC.

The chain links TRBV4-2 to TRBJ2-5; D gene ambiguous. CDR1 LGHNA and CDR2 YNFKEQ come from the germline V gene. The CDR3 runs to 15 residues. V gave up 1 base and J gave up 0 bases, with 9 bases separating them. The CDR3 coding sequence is TGTGCCAGCAGCCAAGTGTTCCTAGACCAAGAGACCCAGTACTTC. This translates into CASSQVFLDQETQYF.

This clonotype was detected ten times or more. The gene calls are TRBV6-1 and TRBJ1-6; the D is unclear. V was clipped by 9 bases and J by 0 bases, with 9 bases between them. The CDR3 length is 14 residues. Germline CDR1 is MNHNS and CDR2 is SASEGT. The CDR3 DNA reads TGTGCCAGTCTCCCGTACTCCTATAATTCACCCCTCCACTTT. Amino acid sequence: CASLPYSYNSPLHF.

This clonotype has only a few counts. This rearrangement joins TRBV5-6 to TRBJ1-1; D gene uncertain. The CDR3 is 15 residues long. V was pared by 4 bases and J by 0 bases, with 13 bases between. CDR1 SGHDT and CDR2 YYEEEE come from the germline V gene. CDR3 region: CASSQFVIMNTEAFF. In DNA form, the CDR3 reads TGTGCCAGCAGCCAGTTTGTAATCATGAACACTGAAGCTTTCTTT.

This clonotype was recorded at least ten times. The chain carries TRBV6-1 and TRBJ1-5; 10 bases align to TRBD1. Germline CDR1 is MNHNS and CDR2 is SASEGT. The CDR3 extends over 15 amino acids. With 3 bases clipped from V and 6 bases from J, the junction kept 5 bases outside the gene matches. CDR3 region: CASSEGQGITQPQHF. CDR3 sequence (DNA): TGTGCCAGCAGTGAGGGACAGGGGATCACTCAGCCCCAGCATTTT.

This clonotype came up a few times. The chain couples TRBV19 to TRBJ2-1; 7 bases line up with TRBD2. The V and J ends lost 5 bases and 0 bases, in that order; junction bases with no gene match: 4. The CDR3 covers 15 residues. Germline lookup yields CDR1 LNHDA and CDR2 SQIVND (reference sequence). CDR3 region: CASSPGRASYNEQFF. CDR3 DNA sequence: TGTGCCAGTAGTCCAGGGAGGGCCTCCTACAATGAGCAGTTCTTC.

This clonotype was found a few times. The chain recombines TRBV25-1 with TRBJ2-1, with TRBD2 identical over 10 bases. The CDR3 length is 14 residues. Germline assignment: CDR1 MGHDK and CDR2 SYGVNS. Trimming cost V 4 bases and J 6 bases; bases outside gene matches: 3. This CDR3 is CASSGTSGGNEQFF. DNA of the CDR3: TGTGCCAGCAGTGGGACTAGCGGAGGCAATGAGCAGTTCTTC.

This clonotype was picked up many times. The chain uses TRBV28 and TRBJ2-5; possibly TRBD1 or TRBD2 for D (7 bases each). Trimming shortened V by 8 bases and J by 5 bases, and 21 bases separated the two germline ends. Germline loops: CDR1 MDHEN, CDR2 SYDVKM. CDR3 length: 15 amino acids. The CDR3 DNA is TGTGCCAGCCCCTTAAGGAAGGGAGGGGGCGAGACCCAGTACTTC. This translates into CASPLRKGGGETQYF. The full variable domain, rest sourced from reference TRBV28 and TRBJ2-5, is DVKVTQSSRYLVKRTGEKVFLECVQDMDHENMFWYRQDPGLGLRLIYFSYDVKMKEKGDIPEGYSVSREKKERFSLILESASTNQTSMYLCASPLRKGGGETQYFGPGTRLLVL.